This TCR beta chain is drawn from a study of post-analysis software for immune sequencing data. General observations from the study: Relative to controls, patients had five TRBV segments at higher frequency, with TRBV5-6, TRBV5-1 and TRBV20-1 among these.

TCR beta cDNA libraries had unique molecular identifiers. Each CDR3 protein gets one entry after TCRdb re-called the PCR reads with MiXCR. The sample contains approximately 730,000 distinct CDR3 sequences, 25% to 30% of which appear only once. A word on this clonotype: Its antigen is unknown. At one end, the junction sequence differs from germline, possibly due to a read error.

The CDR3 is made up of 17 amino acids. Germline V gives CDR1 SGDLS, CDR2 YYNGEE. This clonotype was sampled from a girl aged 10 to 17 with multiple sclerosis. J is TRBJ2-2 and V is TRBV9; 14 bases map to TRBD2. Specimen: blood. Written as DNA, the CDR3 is TGTGCCAGCAGCCCAACGACTAGCGGGAGGGCCGTTGGGGAGCGGTTTTTT. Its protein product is CASSPTTSGRAVGERFF.